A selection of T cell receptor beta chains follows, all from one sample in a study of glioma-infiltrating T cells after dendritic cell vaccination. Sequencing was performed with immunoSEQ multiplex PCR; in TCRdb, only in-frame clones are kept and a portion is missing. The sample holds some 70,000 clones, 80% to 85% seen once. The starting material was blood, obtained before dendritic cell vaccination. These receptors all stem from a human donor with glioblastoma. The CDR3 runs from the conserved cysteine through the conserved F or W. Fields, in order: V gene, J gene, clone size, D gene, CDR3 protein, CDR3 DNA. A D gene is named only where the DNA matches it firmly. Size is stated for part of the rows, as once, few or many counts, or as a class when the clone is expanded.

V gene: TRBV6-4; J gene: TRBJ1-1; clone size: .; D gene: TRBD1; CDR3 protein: CASSVSGGTEAFF; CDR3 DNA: TGTGCCAGCAGTGTCTCAGGGGGAACTGAAGCTTTCTTT
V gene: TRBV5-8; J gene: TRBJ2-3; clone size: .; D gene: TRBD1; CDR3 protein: CASSLDGQGSTDTQYF; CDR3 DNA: TGTGCCAGCAGCTTGGATGGACAGGGAAGCACAGATACGCAGTATTTT
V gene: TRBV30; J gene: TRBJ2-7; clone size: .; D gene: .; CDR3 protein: CAWSVNLPYEQYF; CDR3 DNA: TGTGCCTGGAGTGTCAACTTGCCCTACGAGCAGTACTTC
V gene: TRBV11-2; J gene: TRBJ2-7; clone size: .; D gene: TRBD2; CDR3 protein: CASSFGLAGENEQYF; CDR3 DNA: TGTGCCAGCAGCTTCGGACTAGCGGGGGAAAACGAGCAGTACTTC
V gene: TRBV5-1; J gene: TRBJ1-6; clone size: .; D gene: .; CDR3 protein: CASSLDTSYSPLHF; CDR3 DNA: TGCGCCAGCAGCTTGGACACAAGTTATTCACCCCTCCACTTT
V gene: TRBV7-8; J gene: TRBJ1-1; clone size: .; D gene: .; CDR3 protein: CASSFGRVNTEAFF; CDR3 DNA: TGTGCCAGCAGCTTCGGCAGGGTGAACACTGAAGCTTTCTTT
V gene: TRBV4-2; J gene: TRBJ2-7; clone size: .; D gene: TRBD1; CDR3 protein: CASSQDGDSYEQYF; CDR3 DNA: TGTGCCAGCAGCCAAGATGGGGACAGCTACGAGCAGTACTTC
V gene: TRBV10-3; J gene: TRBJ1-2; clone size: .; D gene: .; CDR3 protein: CAINQGNFGYTF; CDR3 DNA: TGTGCCATCAACCAGGGGAACTTTGGCTACACCTTC
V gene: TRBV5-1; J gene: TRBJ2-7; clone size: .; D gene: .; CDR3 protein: CASRGHSSSYEQYF; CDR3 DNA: TGCGCCAGCAGGGGACATTCTTCCTCCTACGAGCAGTACTTC
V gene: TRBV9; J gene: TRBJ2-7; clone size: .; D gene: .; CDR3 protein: CASSPNGVDEQYF; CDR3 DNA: TGTGCCAGCAGCCCAAACGGGGTTGACGAGCAGTACTTC
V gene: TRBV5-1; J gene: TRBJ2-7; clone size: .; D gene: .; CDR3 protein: CASSLGGDYEQYF; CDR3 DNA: TGCGCCAGCAGCTTGGGCGGAGATTACGAGCAGTACTTC
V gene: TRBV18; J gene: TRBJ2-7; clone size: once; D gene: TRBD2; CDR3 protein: CASSSSGSYEQYF; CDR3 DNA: TGTGCCAGCTCATCTAGCGGCTCCTACGAGCAGTACTTC
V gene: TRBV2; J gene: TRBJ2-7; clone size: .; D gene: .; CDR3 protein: CASSNKGEQYF; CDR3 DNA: TGTGCCAGCAGTAATAAGGGGGAGCAGTACTTC
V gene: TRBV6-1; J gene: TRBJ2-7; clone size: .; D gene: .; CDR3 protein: CASSEAASGPYEQYF; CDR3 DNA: TGTGCCAGCAGTGAGGCGGCATCCGGCCCCTACGAGCAGTACTTC
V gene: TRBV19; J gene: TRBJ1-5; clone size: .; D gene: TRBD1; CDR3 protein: CASSFQTGENQPQHF; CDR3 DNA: TGTGCCAGTAGCTTTCAGACAGGGGAGAATCAGCCCCAGCATTTT
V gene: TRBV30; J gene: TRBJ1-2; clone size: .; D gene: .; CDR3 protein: CAWSLPEGLYGYTF; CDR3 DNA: TGTGCCTGGAGTCTCCCGGAGGGGCTCTATGGCTACACCTTC
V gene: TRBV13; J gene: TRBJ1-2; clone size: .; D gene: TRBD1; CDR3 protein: CASSPKTGSVDGYTF; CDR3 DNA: TGTGCCAGCAGCCCCAAGACAGGGAGTGTGGATGGCTACACCTTC
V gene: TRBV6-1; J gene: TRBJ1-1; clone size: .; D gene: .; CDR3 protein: CASTRGGIESTEAFF; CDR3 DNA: TGTGCCAGCACAAGGGGAGGGATCGAATCCACTGAAGCTTTCTTT
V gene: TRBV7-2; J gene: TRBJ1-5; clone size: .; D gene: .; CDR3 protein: CASSFLPSQPQHF; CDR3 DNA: TGTGCCAGCAGCTTCCTACCTTCTCAGCCCCAGCATTTT
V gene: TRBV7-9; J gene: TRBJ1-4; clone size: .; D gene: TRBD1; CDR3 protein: CASSSRTGGDEKLFF; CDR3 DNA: TGTGCCAGCAGCTCGCGGACAGGGGGGGATGAAAAACTGTTTTTT
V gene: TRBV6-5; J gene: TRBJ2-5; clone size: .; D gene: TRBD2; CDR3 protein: CASQRGAQETQYF; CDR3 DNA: TGTGCCAGTCAGCGGGGGGCCCAAGAGACCCAGTACTTC
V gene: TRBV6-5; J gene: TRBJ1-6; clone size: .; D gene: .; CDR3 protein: CASSVVPRGNSPLHF; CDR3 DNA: TGTGCCAGCAGTGTGGTACCACGGGGTAATTCACCCCTCCACTTT
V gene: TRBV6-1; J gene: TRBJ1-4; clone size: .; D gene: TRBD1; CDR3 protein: CASSVTGKNEKLFF; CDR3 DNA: TGTGCCAGCAGTGTGACAGGGAAAAATGAAAAACTGTTTTTT
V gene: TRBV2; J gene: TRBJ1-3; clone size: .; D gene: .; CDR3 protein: CASSEVGRRVAGNTIYF; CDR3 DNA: TGTGCCAGCAGTGAAGTAGGGAGAAGGGTAGCAGGAAACACCATATATTTT
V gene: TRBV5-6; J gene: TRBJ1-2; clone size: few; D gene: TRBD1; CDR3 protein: CASSAELTGNYGYTF; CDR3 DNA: TGTGCCAGCAGCGCAGAGCTGACAGGGAACTATGGCTACACCTTC
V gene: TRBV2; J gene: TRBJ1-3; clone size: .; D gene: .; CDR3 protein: CASSPGWGNTIYF; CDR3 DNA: TGTGCCAGCAGCCCCGGGTGGGGAAACACCATATATTTT
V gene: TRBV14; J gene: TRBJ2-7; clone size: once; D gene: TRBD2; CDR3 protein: CASSQVALAGVYEQYF; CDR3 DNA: TGTGCCAGCAGCCAAGTAGCGCTAGCGGGGGTCTACGAGCAGTACTTC